The 21 T cell receptor beta chains below all came from one sample that was sequenced in a study of breast tumors, draining lymph nodes, adjacent tissues. One entry per CDR3 protein, called by TCRdb with MiXCR from the multiplex PCR reads. This table holds roughly 100,000 distinct CDR3 sequences, about 31% found once. Breast cancer patients provided tissue from their axillary draining lymph nodes. Sequenced input: axillary lymph node tissue. Receptors originate from a female donor with breast cancer. Some clones in this sample may be carry-over from other donors' samples.

At least ten counts were recorded for this clonotype. V is TRBV6-5 and J is TRBJ1-6, with TRBD1 matching over 7 bases. This CDR3 has 14 amino acids. CDR1 and CDR2 from the germline V gene are MNHEY and SVGAGI. V dropped 2 bases and J dropped 10; count of bases not matched to a gene: 5. CDR3 nucleotides: TGTGCCAGCAGTTACGATACAGGGGCGTCACCCCTCCACTTT. Its protein product is CASSYDTGASPLHF.

This clonotype has only one observation. The junction and the germline gene differ at one end; a read error may be behind it. The V gene is TRBV7-9, the J gene TRBJ2-7; TRBD1 matches at 7 bases. This CDR3 is built from 18 residues. Germline CDR1 is SEHNR and CDR2 is FQNEAQ (reference sequence). CDR3 in DNA: TGTGCCGGCAGCTCACCTCGGCCTATCCGGGACAGAGATAACGAGCAGTACTTT. Amino acids: CAGSSPRPIRDRDNEQYF.

A word on this clonotype: Because the CDR3 is missing its conserved closing phenylalanine or tryptophan, this is likely a read error. Because the CDR3's place on the DNA is in doubt, the DNA is left out and the CDR3 is given as listed by TCRdb. This chain joins TRBV20-1 and TRBJ2-7; TRBD1 was called by the table and not checked on the DNA. The germline gives CDR1 DFQATT, CDR2 SNEGSKA (reference sequence). The CDR3 adds up to 11 amino acids, both ends counted. The chain's CDR3 is CSARDRGDLSL.

The rearrangement joins TRBV6-5 to TRBJ1-6; D unresolved. The CDR3 is 11 amino acids. Germline V gene lookup returns CDR1 MNHEY and CDR2 SVGAGI. The V end lost 6 bases, the J end lost 15 bases, and 12 bases lay between the germline ends. The CDR3 region is CASRRRNYLHF. In DNA form, the CDR3 reads TGTGCCAGCAGGCGACGGAACTACCTCCACTTT.

This clonotype was detected ten times or more. V gene TRBV20-1 combines with J gene TRBJ1-1, with a tentative D call TRBD1 (5 bases). The CDR3 spans 13 residues. Trimming took off 8 bases at V and 2 bases at J, with 15 bases between the two ends. In germline, CDR1 is DFQATT, CDR2 SNEGSKA (reference sequence). In DNA, the CDR3 is TGCAGTCCTTCGCGGGGACGAAACACTGAAGCTTTCTTT. This sequence encodes CSPSRGRNTEAFF.

This clonotype has ten or more counts. In nucleotides, the CDR3 is TGTGCCAGCAGTCCCTCAGGGTTTTATAGCAATCAGCCCCAGCATTTT. It encodes CASSPSGFYSNQPQHF. V is TRBV27 and J is TRBJ1-5; a weak D match, TRBD1 (5 bases). With 5 bases removed from V and 0 bases from J, the gap between germline ends came to 14 bases. This CDR3 is built from 16 residues. Germline V gives CDR1 MNHEY, CDR2 SMNVEV (reference sequence).

The table lists this clonotype with many counts. The CDR3 bases are TGTGCCAGCATACGGACAGTCCTTCCGAGCAGGTTATTCTACAATGAGCAGTTCTTC. It codes for CASIRTVLPSRLFYNEQFF. The rearrangement links TRBV6-6 to TRBJ2-1, with D tentatively TRBD1 (6 bases). The CDR3 is made up of 19 amino acids. The germline CDR1 and CDR2 sequences are MNHNY and SVGAGI (reference sequence). Trimming removed 7 bases at V and 3 bases at J, with 28 bases between.

As regards this clonotype: Since a much larger clone is just one base distant, this may be a read error. The rearrangement joins TRBV12-3 or TRBV12-4 to TRBJ1-1; D unclear. The V gene lost 4 bases and the J gene lost 5 bases, with 11 bases spanning the gap. There are 13 residues in the CDR3. CDR3 DNA: TGTGCCAGCAGTTGGGAACTGAGGACTGAAGCTTTCTTT. It is translated as CASSWELRTEAFF.

The chain joins TRBV6-6 to TRBJ1-3; D unresolved. Germline V gives CDR1 MNHNY, CDR2 SVGAGI (reference sequence). The CDR3 is 11 amino acids. The V end was cut by 6 bases, the J end by 10 bases, with 10 bases between. The CDR3 DNA reads as TGTGCCAGCAGACACAAGGATACCATATATTTT. As protein: CASRHKDTIYF.

This clonotype has ten or more counts. This chain links TRBV4-2 with TRBJ2-2; TRBD1 agrees at 9 bases. CDR3 length: 15 amino acids. Germline-derived CDR1 and CDR2 are LGHNA and YNFKEQ. Trimming removed 4 bases from V and 2 bases from J; junction bases left unmatched: 2. The DNA for the CDR3 is TGTGCCAGCAGCCTGGGACAGGGCAACACCGGGGAGCTGTTTTTT. Protein product: CASSLGQGNTGELFF.

As concerns this clonotype: A read error may explain this, as a much larger clone is one base away. The V call is TRBV28, the J call TRBJ2-6, with a possible D match to TRBD1 (5 bases). The CDR3 has 16 residues. Per germline, CDR1 MDHEN and CDR2 SYDVKM. Here the CDR3 DNA reads TGTGCCAGCAGAGAAACCCCGAACTCTGGGGCCAACGTCCCGACTTTC. Its protein product is CASRETPNSGANVPTF.

The CDR3 DNA follows: TGTGCCAGCAGCAGGACCGGGACAGGGACCGAGCAGTACTTC. It specifies CASSRTGTGTEQYF. The chain is built from TRBV7-2 and TRBJ2-7; 9 nucleotides align to TRBD1. The CDR3 totals 14 residues. Germline CDR1 and CDR2: SGHTA and FQGNSA. With V trimmed by 5 bases and J by 6 bases, 8 bases remained unmatched.

With regard to this clonotype: A read error is possible here, since a much larger clone lies one base away. The chain couples TRBV19 to TRBJ1-5; maybe TRBD1 (6 bases). The germline V gene has CDR1 LNHDA and CDR2 SQIVND (reference sequence). The length of the CDR3 is 22 residues. The CDR3 sequence is CASSMLRGGGRFSGYSDQPQHF. The CDR3 bases are TGTGCCAGTAGTATGCTCAGGGGAGGGGGTCGGTTCTCGGGATATAGCGATCAGCCCCAGCATTTT.

As concerns this clonotype: A much larger clone differs by one base, so this may be a read error. The gene calls are TRBV6-4 and TRBJ2-1; D unresolved. In germline, CDR1 is MRHNA, CDR2 SNTAGT. The CDR3 extends over 16 amino acids. V lost 6 bases and J 4 bases, leaving 19 bases between the germline ends. DNA for the CDR3: TGTGCCAGCAGCCCCAGATTCCGCAGCTCTTACAATGAGCAGTTCTTC. Protein sequence: CASSPRFRSSYNEQFF.

Ten or more counts support this clonotype. This chain joins TRBV7-3 and TRBJ2-2; 9 bases map to TRBD2. The germline CDR1 and CDR2 sequences are SGHTA and FQGTGA. This CDR3 has 13 residues. After removal of 5 bases from V and 5 bases from J, the junction contained 0 bases not matched to a gene. This CDR3 is CASSLAGTGELFF. In DNA form, the CDR3 reads TGTGCCAGCAGCCTAGCGGGAACCGGGGAGCTGTTTTTT.

This clonotype was observed a few times. The V and J genes are TRBV20-1 and TRBJ1-1; D is unclear. The CDR3 runs 11 residues. The V gene's germline CDR1 is DFQATT and CDR2 SNEGSKA (reference sequence). Trimming pared 7 bases from V and 0 bases from J, leaving 6 bases between. The chain's CDR3 is CSGRLNTEAFF. The CDR3 nucleotides read TGCAGTGGTCGGTTGAACACTGAAGCTTTCTTT.

In nucleotides, the CDR3 is TGCAGTGCTAGAGACAGGGGTCGGTACGAGCAGTACTTC. This encodes CSARDRGRYEQYF. The chain combines TRBV20-1 with TRBJ2-7; weak D call: TRBD1 (6 bases). V lost 0 bases and J lost 4, with 10 bases in between. The CDR3 totals 13 residues. Germline CDR1 and CDR2: DFQATT and SNEGSKA (reference sequence).

Only one count was recorded for this clonotype. Sequence at one end of the junction differs from germline and may be a read error. V gene TRBV18 combines with J gene TRBJ2-1, with 10 bases fitting TRBD2. CDR1 and CDR2 from the germline V gene are KGHSH and LQKENI. The CDR3 has 18 residues. The CDR3 coding sequence is TGTGCCAGCTCACCCTGGGTTAGCGGGGGGAGCTCCTACAGTGAGCAGTTCTTC. Residues: CASSPWVSGGSSYSEQFF.

This clonotype was counted many times. The chain recombines TRBV11-2 with TRBJ2-3; the D gene is possibly TRBD2 (6 bases). The CDR3 totals 15 residues. CDR1 SGHAT and CDR2 FQNNGV come from the germline V gene. The V end was cut by 2 bases, the J end by 2 bases, with 11 bases between. DNA for the CDR3: TGTGCCAGCAGCTTAAGGGCGGGGCCCACAGATACGCAGTATTTT. The encoded protein is CASSLRAGPTDTQYF.

With respect to this clonotype: A much more abundant neighbour one base away suggests this may be a read error. J is TRBJ1-2 and V is TRBV6-1; possibly TRBD1 for D (6 bases). The germline CDR1 and CDR2 sequences are MNHNS and SASEGT. The CDR3 loop spans 14 amino acids. This CDR3 is CASSPRQANYGHTF. The DNA of the CDR3 is TGTGCCAGCAGTCCCCGACAGGCTAACTATGGCCACACCTTC.

This clonotype was seen at least ten times. V gene TRBV27 combines with J gene TRBJ1-2; TRBD1 agrees at 9 bases. Germline CDR1 is MNHEY and CDR2 is SMNVEV (reference sequence). The CDR3 loop spans 13 amino acids. The J segment lost 8 bases and the V segment lost 4 bases, leaving 5 bases of the junction unmatched. CDR3 sequence (DNA): TGTGCCAGCAGTTCGGGACAGGGCAGCGGCTACACCTTC. Translated: CASSSGQGSGYTF.